This T cell receptor beta chain was obtained from a study of cytomegalovirus exposure and HLA in healthy donors. Primers included in the PCR were 60 Vbeta and 13 Jbeta primers. As handled by the study authors: Counted up in a later analysis, unique TCR beta chains came to about 83 million, with around 12 million shared. Generated by immunoSEQ multiplex PCR, the TCRdb table keeps only in-frame clones and is missing some. D and trimming were read from the DNA, whereas the V and J calls and clone size are those reported in that table. The table includes 170,000 or so clones, around four fifths detected once. Germline CDR1 reads SQVTM; CDR2 reads ANQGSEA. Between the trimmed V and J ends, which lost 5 bases and 1 base, there was a span of 11 bases. This CDR3 contains 13 residues. This clone has more than one count but fewer than ten.

The specimen was PBMCs. The receptor's source is a man between 45 and 60 years old in good health and CMV-seronegative. The V gene is TRBV29-1, the J gene TRBJ2-5, with D possibly being TRBD1 (6 bases). CDR3 loop: CSVYWTAQETQYF. CDR3 nucleotide sequence: TGCAGCGTTTACTGGACAGCCCAAGAGACCCAGTACTTC.